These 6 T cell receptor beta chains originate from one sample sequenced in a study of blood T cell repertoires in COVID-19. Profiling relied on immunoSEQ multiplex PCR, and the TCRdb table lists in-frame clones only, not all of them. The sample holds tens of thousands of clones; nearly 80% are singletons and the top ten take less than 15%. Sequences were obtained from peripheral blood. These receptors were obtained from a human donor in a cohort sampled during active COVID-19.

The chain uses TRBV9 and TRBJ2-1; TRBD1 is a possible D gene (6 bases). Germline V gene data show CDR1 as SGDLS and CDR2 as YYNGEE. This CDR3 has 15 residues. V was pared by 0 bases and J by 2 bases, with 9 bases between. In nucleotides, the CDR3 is TGTGCCAGCAGCGTAGGTGCAGGGGCCTACAATGAGCAGTTCTTC. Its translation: CASSVGAGAYNEQFF.

CDR3 residues: CASSFRRGAVRGETQYF. The CDR3 DNA is TGTGCCAGCAGCTTCAGGCGGGGGGCCGTAAGGGGAGAGACCCAGTACTTC. The chain combines TRBV7-2 with TRBJ2-5; TRBD2 matches 8 bases. This CDR3 has 17 amino acids. Germline-derived CDR1 and CDR2 are SGHTA and FQGNSA. With V trimmed by 3 bases and J by 4 bases, 13 bases remained unmatched.

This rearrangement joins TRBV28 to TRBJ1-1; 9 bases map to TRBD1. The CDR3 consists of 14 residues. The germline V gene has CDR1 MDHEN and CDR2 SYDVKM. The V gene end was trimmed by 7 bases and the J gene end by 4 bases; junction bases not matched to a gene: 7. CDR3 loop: CASTGQGRATEAFF. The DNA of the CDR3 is TGTGCCAGCACCGGACAGGGGAGGGCCACTGAAGCTTTCTTT.

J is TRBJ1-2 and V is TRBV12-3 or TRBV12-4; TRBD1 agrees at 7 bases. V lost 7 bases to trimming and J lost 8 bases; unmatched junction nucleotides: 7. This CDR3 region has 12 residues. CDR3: CASTPTGKGYTF. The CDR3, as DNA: TGTGCCAGCACCCCGACAGGGAAGGGCTACACCTTC.

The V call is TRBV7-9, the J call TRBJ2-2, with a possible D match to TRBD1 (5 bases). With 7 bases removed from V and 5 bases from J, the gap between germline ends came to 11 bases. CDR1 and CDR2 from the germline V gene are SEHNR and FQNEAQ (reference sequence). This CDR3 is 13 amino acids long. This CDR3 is CASTLGVTGELFF. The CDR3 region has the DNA TGTGCCAGCACTCTAGGGGTTACCGGGGAGCTGTTTTTT.

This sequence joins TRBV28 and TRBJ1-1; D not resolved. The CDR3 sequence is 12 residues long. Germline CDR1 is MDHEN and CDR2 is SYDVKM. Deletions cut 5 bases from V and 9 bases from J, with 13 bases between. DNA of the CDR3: TGTGCCAGCAGTACAACCCCGCTCCAAGCTTTCTTT. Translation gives CASSTTPLQAFF.